This T cell receptor beta chain was obtained from a study of cytomegalovirus exposure and HLA in healthy donors. Broader study findings: TCR beta V- and J-gene trimming was later associated with a missense DCLRE1C variant.

A note on this clone: Its antigen is as yet unknown.

CDR1 is LNHDA and CDR2 is SQIVND in the germline V gene (reference sequence). V was pared by 5 bases and J by 0 bases, with 10 bases between. The CDR3 contains 14 residues. Use of 60 Vbeta and 13 Jbeta primers characterized the PCR. Authors' analysis steps: In a later analysis, the count reached some 88 million unique TCR beta chains, with about 12 million shared. The protocol was immunoSEQ multiplex PCR, while the TCRdb copy is restricted to in-frame clones and leaves out a portion. D and trimming were read from the DNA, whereas the V and J calls and clone size are those reported in that table. This table has some 200,000 clones, 60% to 80% appearing once.

The sequence derives from a young man in good health and CMV-seronegative. This rearrangement joins TRBV19 to TRBJ1-1; TRBD1 might be the D (6 bases). What was sequenced was PBMCs. This chain's CDR3 is CASSAGQLNTEAFF. In DNA form, the CDR3 reads TGTGCCAGTAGTGCCGGACAGCTGAACACTGAAGCTTTCTTT.